The following is a TCR beta chain sequence with its context. Its antigen has not been determined. Base qualities were left out, and no much larger clone turns up one base away. These data belong to a study of T cell repertoires in cytomegalovirus infection (dated 2019 in TCRdb). The study in broad terms: Because public TCR beta signatures pointed to carriage of CMV infection together with the matching HLA type, the HLA type of each donor mattered for the analysis.

Sequencing was performed on an Illumina HiSeq 1500. The public sequencing data were trimmed at Q25 with fastp and processed into clonotypes with MiXCR by TCRdb, which kept only in-frame beta chains. Each record represents a unique CDR3 protein, reported with the most common genes and DNA among its rows. For this sample the table gives fewer than 300,000 distinct CDR3 sequences, of which around 25% were detected only once. The ten largest clones represent more than 11% of the sample. Study-level results and caveats: Cumulative frequency of public TCR beta family members discriminated carriers of CMV infection plus the relevant HLA type in this cohort and an independent roughly 320-donor cohort. The ex vivo response was dominated by HLA-C-restricted CMV-specific TCR beta clonotypes, and the single most frequent clonotype in two of eight donors was supplied by these HLA-C-restricted clonotypes.

The trim is 6 bases for V and 3 bases for J, with a gap of 14 bases between the germline ends. Inclusive of the bounding cysteine and phenylalanine, the CDR3 is 14 residues long. The retained sequence is limited to the CDR3, 42 bases, with the frame set at the first base. Recombination linked TRBV12-3 or TRBV12-4 to TRBJ1-1; TRBD1 is possibly the D segment (5 matching bases). The source of this sequence is a human donor in good health (CMV status not recorded). Some clones in this sample may be carry-over from other donors' samples. Sequenced input: PBMCs. The CDR3 protein is CASRTGGGDTEAFF. Here is the DNA: TGTGCCAGCAGGACGGGCGGGGGGGACACTGAAGCTTTCTTT.